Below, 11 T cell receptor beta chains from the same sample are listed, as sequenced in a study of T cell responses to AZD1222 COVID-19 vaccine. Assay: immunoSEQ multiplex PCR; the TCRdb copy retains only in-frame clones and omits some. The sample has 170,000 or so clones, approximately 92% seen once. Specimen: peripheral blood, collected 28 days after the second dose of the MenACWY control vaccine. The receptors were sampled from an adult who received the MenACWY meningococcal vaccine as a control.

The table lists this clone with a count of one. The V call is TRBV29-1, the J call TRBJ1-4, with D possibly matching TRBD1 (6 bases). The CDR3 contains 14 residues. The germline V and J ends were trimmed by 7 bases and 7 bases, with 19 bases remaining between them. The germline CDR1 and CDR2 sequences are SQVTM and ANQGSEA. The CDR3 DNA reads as TGCAGCGCCGCGCAGGGGTACTTGAGTGAAAAACTGTTTTTT. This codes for CSAAQGYLSEKLFF.

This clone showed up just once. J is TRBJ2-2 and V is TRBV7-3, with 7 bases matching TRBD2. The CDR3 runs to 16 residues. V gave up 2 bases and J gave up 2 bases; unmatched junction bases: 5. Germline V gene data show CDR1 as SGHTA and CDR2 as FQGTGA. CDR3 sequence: CASSLVSSGNTGELFF. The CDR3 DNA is TGTGCCAGCAGCTTAGTCTCTAGCGGCAACACCGGGGAGCTGTTTTTT.

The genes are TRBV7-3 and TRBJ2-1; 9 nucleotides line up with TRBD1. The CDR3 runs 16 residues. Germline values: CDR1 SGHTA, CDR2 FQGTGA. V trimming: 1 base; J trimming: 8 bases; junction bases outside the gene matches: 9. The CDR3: CASSLSGRGQGYEQFF. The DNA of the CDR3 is TGTGCCAGCAGCTTAAGCGGTCGGGGACAGGGTTATGAGCAGTTCTTC.

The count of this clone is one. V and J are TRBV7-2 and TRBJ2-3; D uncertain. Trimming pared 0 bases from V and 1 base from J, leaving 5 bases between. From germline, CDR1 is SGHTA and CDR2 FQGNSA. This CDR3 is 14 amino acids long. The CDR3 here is CASSLARGTDTQYF. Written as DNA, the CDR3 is TGTGCCAGCAGCTTAGCCCGCGGCACAGATACGCAGTATTTT.

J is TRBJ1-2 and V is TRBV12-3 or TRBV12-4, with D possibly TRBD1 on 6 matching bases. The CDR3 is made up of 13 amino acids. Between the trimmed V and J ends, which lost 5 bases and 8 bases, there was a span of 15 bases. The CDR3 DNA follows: TGTGCCAGCAGTGTCGGACAGAGGAGAGGCTACACCTTC. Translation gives CASSVGQRRGYTF.

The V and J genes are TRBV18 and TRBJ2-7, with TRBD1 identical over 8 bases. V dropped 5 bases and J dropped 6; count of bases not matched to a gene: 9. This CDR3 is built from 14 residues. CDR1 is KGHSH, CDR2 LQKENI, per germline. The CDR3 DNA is TGTGCCAGCTCATTAGGACAGGGATTGGGCGAGCAGTACTTC. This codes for CASSLGQGLGEQYF.

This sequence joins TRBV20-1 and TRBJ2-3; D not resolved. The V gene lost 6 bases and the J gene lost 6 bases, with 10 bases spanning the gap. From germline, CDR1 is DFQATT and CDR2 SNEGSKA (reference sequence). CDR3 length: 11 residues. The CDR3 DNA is TGCAGTGCCGGACCCGGGGATACGCAGTATTTT. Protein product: CSAGPGDTQYF.

The CDR3 DNA is TGTGCCACCTCCGGCCTAGTTATAGGTGAAAAACTGTTTTTT. As protein: CATSGLVIGEKLFF. This sequence joins TRBV19 and TRBJ1-4; D is ambiguous. V lost 10 bases, J lost 7 bases, and 19 bases lay in between. CDR3 length equals 14 residues. Germline CDR1 and CDR2: LNHDA and SQIVND (reference sequence).

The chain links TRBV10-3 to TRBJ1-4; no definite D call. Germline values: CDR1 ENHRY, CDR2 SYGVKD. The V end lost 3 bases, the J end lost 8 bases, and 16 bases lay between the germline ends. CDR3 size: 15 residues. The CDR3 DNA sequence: TGTGCCATCAGTGATCCACCGGCTGGTGGGGAAAAACTGTTTTTT. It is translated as CAISDPPAGGEKLFF.

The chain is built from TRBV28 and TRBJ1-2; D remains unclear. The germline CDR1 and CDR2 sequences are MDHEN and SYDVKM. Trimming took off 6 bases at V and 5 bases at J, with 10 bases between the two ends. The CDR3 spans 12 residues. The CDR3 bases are TGTGCCAGCAGGTCTACAGCGTATGGCTACACCTTC. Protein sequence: CASRSTAYGYTF.

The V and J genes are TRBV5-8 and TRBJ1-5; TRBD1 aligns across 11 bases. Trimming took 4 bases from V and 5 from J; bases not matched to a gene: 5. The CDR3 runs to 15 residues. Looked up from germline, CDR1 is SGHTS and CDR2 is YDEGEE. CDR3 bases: TGTGCCAGCAGCCGGAGGACAGGGGGCGATCAGCCCCAGCATTTT. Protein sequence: CASSRRTGGDQPQHF.